This section outlines one TCR beta chain sequence together with its context. The record originates from a study of blood T cell repertoires in COVID-19. Study at large: PBMCs, B-cell-depleted T cells, or T cells provided the cDNA or gDNA that made up the material.

Germline V gene sequence: CDR1 MDHEN, CDR2 SYDVKM. This CDR3 has 14 residues. Between the trimmed V and J ends, which lost 6 bases and 4 bases, there was a span of 15 bases. In the source study's methods: Quantification of nucleated cells was approximated via reference gene primer amplification. Clones were read by immunoSEQ multiplex PCR, and TCRdb kept only the in-frame ones, dropping some. The V and J calls and clone size were taken over from that table, and D and trimming were inferred from the DNA. The data contain about 180,000 clones, 82% of them singletons. The origin of this receptor is a woman in her 70s with acute or convalescent COVID-19. Material for sequencing was peripheral blood. The rearrangement joins TRBV28 to TRBJ1-2; TRBD1 might be the D (5 bases). In DNA form, the CDR3 reads TGTGCCAGCAGGGAGGAGGGGCGAGGCTATGGCTACACCTTC. The encoded protein is CASREEGRGYGYTF.